A single sample is the source of the 9 T cell receptor beta chains below, sequenced in a study of CD8 T cells in Susac syndrome. Random hexamers were used to reverse transcribe an amount of roughly 0.5 to 1 ug RNA. In TCRdb, the immunoSEQ multiplex PCR reads were re-called with MiXCR into one record per CDR3 protein. The profile shows over 350,000 distinct CDR3 sequences, around 85% of them singletons. What was sequenced was CD8+ T cells from PBMCs. These receptors were taken from a human donor with multiple sclerosis.

This chain links TRBV5-1 with TRBJ2-7; D remains ambiguous. This CDR3 spans 15 amino acids. CDR1 SGHRS and CDR2 YFSETQ come from the germline V gene. V was trimmed by 1 base and J by 0 bases, leaving 11 bases between them. CDR3 loop: CASSLREPISYEQYF. CDR3 DNA sequence: TGCGCCAGCAGCTTGAGAGAGCCAATCTCCTACGAGCAGTACTTC.

The genes are TRBV3-1 and TRBJ1-3; no reliable D call. CDR1 and CDR2 (germline): LGHDT, YNNKEL (reference sequence). Trimming removed 0 bases from V and 4 bases from J, with 13 bases in between. This CDR3 contains 16 residues. The CDR3 is CASSQDGSMFGNTIYF. CDR3 sequence (DNA): TGTGCCAGCAGCCAAGATGGCAGTATGTTCGGAAACACCATATATTTT.

The chain is built from TRBV6-5 and TRBJ2-1, with 7 positions matching TRBD2. V gave up 2 bases and J gave up 4 bases; unmatched junction bases: 5. The germline CDR1 and CDR2 sequences are MNHEY and SVGAGI. This CDR3 is 15 amino acids long. The CDR3 DNA is TGTGCCAGCAGTTACGGCCCTAGCGGTTACAATGAGCAGTTCTTC. It is translated as CASSYGPSGYNEQFF.

The chain combines TRBV11-2 with TRBJ2-7, with 10 bases lining up with TRBD2. The CDR3 has 15 amino acids. In germline, CDR1 is SGHAT, CDR2 FQNNGV. V gave up 5 bases and J gave up 3 bases; unmatched junction bases: 7. This chain's CDR3 is CASSPYSGRNYEQYF. The CDR3 bases are TGTGCCAGCAGCCCCTATAGCGGGAGGAACTACGAGCAGTACTTC.

The rearrangement links TRBV4-1 to TRBJ2-7; D may correspond to TRBD1 or TRBD2 (5 bases each). The V gene lost 0 bases and the J gene lost 2 bases, with 11 bases spanning the gap. Germline-derived CDR1 and CDR2 are MGHRA and YSYEKL. There are 15 residues in the CDR3. The CDR3 protein is CASSQDSGATYEQYF. The CDR3 region has the DNA TGCGCCAGCAGCCAAGATTCCGGGGCAACCTACGAGCAGTACTTC.

The J gene is TRBJ2-7, the V gene TRBV4-2; no definite D call. The CDR3 consists of 12 residues. Looked up from germline, CDR1 is LGHNA and CDR2 is YNFKEQ. The V end lost 3 bases, the J end lost 6 bases, and 9 bases lay between the germline ends. CDR3 nucleotides: TGTGCCAGCAGCCATCATAGGCTCGAGCAGTACTTC. Its protein is CASSHHRLEQYF.

This clonotype was seen only a few times. The V gene is TRBV20-1, the J gene TRBJ2-1; 9 positions agree with TRBD2. The CDR3 has 15 amino acids. V trimming: 3 bases; J trimming: 8 bases; junction bases outside the gene matches: 11. The germline V gene has CDR1 DFQATT and CDR2 SNEGSKA (reference sequence). As DNA, the CDR3 is TGCAGTGCTAGCGAGGGCGGGAGGGCCGGCGATGAGCAGTTCTTC. Its protein is CSASEGGRAGDEQFF.

In its sample, this clonotype was seen once. This sequence joins TRBV28 and TRBJ2-1; TRBD2 agrees at 11 bases. Trimming at V came to 3 bases and at J to 7 bases, leaving 20 bases not matched to a gene. The CDR3 contains 20 residues. The germline gives CDR1 MDHEN, CDR2 SYDVKM. CDR3: CASSLPQGALHTSGRNEQFF. CDR3 bases: TGTGCCAGCAGTTTGCCACAGGGGGCCTTACACACTAGCGGGAGAAATGAGCAGTTCTTC.

This clonotype has a handful of counts. V is TRBV6-1 and J is TRBJ2-1; the match to TRBD2 covers 7 bases. The germline V gene has CDR1 MNHNS and CDR2 SASEGT. V shed 7 bases, J shed 4 bases, and the junction held 4 bases outside the gene matches. The CDR3 runs to 13 residues. The CDR3 loop reads CASTPGGYNEQFF. The CDR3 DNA sequence: TGTGCCAGCACCCCGGGGGGATACAATGAGCAGTTCTTC.